The clone carrying this T cell receptor (beta chain) appeared many times. The authors took PBMCs from 8.5 to 10 ml fresh peripheral blood. The CDR3 loop spans 15 amino acids. Germline values: CDR1 SGHTA, CDR2 FQGTGA. V lost 7 bases, J lost 10 bases, and 11 bases stayed unmatched. These data are taken from a study of T cells in Graves' hyperthyroidism and ophthalmopathy. TCR beta CDR3 regions were amplified from RNA. Primed by the HTBI set, a first-round RT-PCR was run on the TCR CDR3. TCRdb used MiXCR to reprocess the multiplex PCR reads, holding one entry per CDR3 protein. The data contain 250,000 to 300,000 distinct CDR3 sequences, 10% to 15% of them singletons.

The V and J genes are TRBV7-3 and TRBJ2-1; 12 nucleotides agree with TRBD2. This clonotype was obtained from a woman in her thirties with Graves' hyperthyroidism that later progressed to Graves' ophthalmopathy. Sequencing used blood. CDR3 in DNA: TGTGCCAGCACCGAGACCCCTACTAGCGGGAGGGAGCAGTTCTTC. Its translation: CASTETPTSGREQFF.